Sequencing of this TCR beta chain was carried out in a study of graft-versus-host responses after intestinal transplantation (dated by TCRdb to the early 2020s). General notes on the study: Recipients received multivisceral, liver-intestinal, or isolated intestinal transplants. Every recipient was given anti-thymocyte globulin induction, then maintenance tacrolimus and steroids for about 3 years. Bulk TCR-beta CDR3 sequencing was used to track graft-versus-host and host-versus-graft alloreactive T cell clones in the graft, circulation and bone marrow after intestinal transplantation. Alloreactive clones were identified by sequencing pre-transplant mixed lymphocyte reaction products and comparing these products with unstimulated pre-transplant donor and recipient T cells. The cohort enrolled 24 intestinal transplant recipients including one retransplant, and a few patients lacking pretransplant specimens were excluded. Donor T cell macrochimerism was defined as a peak of at least 4% donor T cells among recipient peripheral blood mononuclear cells. Samples from a few later patients were sequenced in-house on an Illumina MiSeq with MiXCR processing rather than by the commercial service.

Blood samples were collected up to 4 times in the first month after transplant and then at least monthly when available. Library preparation used the immunoSEQ multiplex PCR assay. For most patients, high-throughput TCR-beta CDR3 sequencing of genomic DNA was performed by Adaptive Biotechnologies. The study's own analysis went as follows. TCR sequencing data for around 19 patients were retrieved from Adaptive's ImmunoSEQ software; a few other patients were processed with MiXCR and VDJtools. CDR3 nucleotide sequences shared between donor and recipient were removed because the origin of such sequences could not be assigned. At least 2-fold expansion over unstimulated cells and a minimum CFSE-low frequency of 0.002% (template counts) or 0.001% (read counts) were required for clones to be classified as alloreactive. A clone was considered mappable if detected in the sequenced pre-transplant spleen, lymph node, or MLR CFSE-low populations of the donor or recipient. Cumulative frequency of alloreactive clones was calculated as a percentage of all sequences weighted by copy number. The table was pulled from immuneACCESS by TCRdb, which kept in-frame rearrangements only. Such tables lose some clones; where checked, under half of the loss comes from unresolved V genes, and the rest has no known cause. V and J calls and clone size come straight from that table; D and trimming were deduced from the DNA. The sample yields approximately 14,000 clones; about 93% were counted once. The top ten hold around 0.71% of the sample.

CDR1 LNHDA and CDR2 SQIVND were looked up in the germline V gene (reference sequence). The CDR3 spans 13 residues, from the cysteine through the phenylalanine. This entry keeps only the CDR3 DNA: 39 bases, framed from base 1. V loses 5 bases of germline sequence and J loses 6 bases, and the interval between the two ends is 14 bases. The research as a whole found: Peak levels of circulating GvH clones were associated with declines in HvG clones early after transplant. Patients with donor T cell macrochimerism had high GvH to HvG T cell clonal ratios in their allografts. GvH clones turned up in recipient bone marrow, with some appearing earlier in ileal mucosa or blood, a pattern consistent with an intestinal mucosal origin. The conclusions were limited by the relatively low number and heterogeneity of the intestinal transplant patients.

In the case of this clone: Its antigen is not yet known. One base away there is no much larger clone; base qualities are not given.

The receptor's source is a human patient who received an intestinal transplant, so some T cells may come from the graft donor. The chain couples TRBV19 to TRBJ2-7; TRBD1 is perhaps the D gene, given 6 matching bases. Sample: PBMCs, taken 9 days after transplant. CDR3 loop: CASSARPGVEQYF. Here is the DNA: TGTGCCAGTAGTGCCCGGCCAGGGGTCGAGCAGTACTTC.